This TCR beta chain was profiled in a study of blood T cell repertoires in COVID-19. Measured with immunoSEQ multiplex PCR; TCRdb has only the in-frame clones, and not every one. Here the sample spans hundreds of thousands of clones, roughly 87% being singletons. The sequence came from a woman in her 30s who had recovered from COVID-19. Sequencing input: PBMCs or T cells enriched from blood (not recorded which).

The chain's CDR3 is CSVAGLANEKLFF. CDR3 coding DNA: TGCAGCGTTGCAGGGTTAGCTAATGAAAAACTGTTTTTT. This chain connects TRBV29-1 to TRBJ1-4; possibly TRBD1 for D (5 bases). The CDR3 runs 13 residues. Trimming left V 4 bases short and J 3 bases short, with 9 bases between. The germline V gene has CDR1 SQVTM and CDR2 ANQGSEA.